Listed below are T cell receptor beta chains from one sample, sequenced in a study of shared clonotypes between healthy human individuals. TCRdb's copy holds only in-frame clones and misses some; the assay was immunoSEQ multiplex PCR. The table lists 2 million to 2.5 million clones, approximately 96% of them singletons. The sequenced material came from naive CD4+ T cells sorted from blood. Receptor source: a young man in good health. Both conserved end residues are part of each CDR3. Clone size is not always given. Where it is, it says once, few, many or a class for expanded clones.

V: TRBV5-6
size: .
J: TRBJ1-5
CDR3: CASSSQGRSQHF

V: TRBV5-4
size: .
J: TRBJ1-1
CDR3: CASSLGLGDQGTEAFF

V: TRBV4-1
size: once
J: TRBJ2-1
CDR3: CASSPIPRGSGPEQFF

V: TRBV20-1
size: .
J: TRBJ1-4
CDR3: CSARTGEKLFF

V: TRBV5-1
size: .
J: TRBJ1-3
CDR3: CASSRDRNSGNTIYF

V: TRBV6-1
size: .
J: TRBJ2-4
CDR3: CASRVGQGGDIQYF

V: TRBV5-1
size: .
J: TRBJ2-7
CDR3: CASSLDGLNYEQYF

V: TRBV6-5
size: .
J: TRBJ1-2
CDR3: CASTRTGTGYGYTF

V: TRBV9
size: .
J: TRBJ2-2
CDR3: CASSDPTGEGLVTGELFF

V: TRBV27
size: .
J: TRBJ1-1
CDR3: CASSSTRATMNTEAFF

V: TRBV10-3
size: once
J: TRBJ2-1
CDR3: CAISAGTGRGTTPRDNEQFF

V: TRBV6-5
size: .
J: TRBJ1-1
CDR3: CASVMGGAGNTEAFF

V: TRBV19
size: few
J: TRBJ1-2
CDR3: CASSMTGQTGGYTF

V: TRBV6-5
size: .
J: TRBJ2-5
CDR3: CASSSSETQYF

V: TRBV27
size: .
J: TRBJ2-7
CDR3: CASSRKQGANYEQYF

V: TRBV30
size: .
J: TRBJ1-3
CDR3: CAGTGTSGNTIYF

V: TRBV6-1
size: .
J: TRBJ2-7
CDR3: CASHSTGVSEQYF

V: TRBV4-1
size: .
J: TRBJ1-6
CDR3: CASSQVEGSSYNSPLHF

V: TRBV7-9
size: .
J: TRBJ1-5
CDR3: CASSPFEGQPQHF

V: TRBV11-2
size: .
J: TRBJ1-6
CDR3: CASSSLRSPLHF

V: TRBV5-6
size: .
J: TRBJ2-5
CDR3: CASSPGTSTHGAQETQYF

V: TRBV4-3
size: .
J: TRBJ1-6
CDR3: CASSQDPGPNSPLHF

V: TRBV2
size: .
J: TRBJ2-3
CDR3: CASSPDRGRTDTQYF

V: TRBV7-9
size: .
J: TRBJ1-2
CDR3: CASSSPGQFYGYTF

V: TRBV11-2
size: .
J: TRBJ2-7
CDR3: CASSSGRASGEYEQYF

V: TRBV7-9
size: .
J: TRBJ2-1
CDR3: CASTLTGLAGGDEQFF

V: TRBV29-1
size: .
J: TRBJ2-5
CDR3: CSVEEGGKTQYF

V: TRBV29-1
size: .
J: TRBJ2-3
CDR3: CSAEELADTQYF

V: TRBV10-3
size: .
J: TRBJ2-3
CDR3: CAISESGLISTDTQYF

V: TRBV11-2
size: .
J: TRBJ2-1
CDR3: CASSLVVGGRLGINEQFF

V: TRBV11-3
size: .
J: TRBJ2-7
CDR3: CASSQSGLAGDEQYF

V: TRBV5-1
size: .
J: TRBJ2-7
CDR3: CASSRDLLEQYF